This TCR beta chain was profiled in a study of control samples from healthy donors and cancer patients. Data came from immunoSEQ multiplex PCR; TCRdb stores just in-frame clones and leaves some out. The sample contains approximately 53,000 clones, 75% to 95% of which appear only once. CDR1 and CDR2 (germline): MNHEY, SVGEGT. The CDR3 consists of 13 residues. Trimming removed 5 bases from V and 6 bases from J, with 11 bases in between. V is TRBV6-2 or TRBV6-3 and J is TRBJ2-1; weak D call: TRBD2 (5 bases). Sequenced material: PBMCs. This TCR was recovered from a man between 25 and 39 years old with colorectal cancer. In DNA form, the CDR3 reads TGTGCCAGCAGTAGACCGGACTTCAATGAGCAGTTCTTC. Encoded protein: CASSRPDFNEQFF.